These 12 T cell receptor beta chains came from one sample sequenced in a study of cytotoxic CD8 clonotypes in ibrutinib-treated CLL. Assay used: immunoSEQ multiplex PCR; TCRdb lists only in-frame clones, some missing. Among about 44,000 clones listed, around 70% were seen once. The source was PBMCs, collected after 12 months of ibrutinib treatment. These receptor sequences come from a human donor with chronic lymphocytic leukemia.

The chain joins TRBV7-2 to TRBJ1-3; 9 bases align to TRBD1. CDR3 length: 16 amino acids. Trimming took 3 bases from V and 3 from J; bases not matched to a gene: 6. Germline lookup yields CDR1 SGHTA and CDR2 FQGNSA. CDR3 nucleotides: TGTGCCAGCAGCTTTCTACAGGGGGCTGTTGGAAACACCATATATTTT. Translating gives CASSFLQGAVGNTIYF.

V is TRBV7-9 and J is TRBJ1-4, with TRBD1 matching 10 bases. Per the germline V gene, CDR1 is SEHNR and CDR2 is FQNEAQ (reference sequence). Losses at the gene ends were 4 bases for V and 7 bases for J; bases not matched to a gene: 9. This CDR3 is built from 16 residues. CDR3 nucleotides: TGTGCCAGCAGCTCACAATTGGGACAGGGGCGTGAAAAACTGTTTTTT. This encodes CASSSQLGQGREKLFF. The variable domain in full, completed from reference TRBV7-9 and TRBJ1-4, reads DTGVSQNPRHKITKRGQNVTFRCDPISEHNRLYWYRQTLGQGPEFLTYFQNEAQLEKSRLLSDRFSAERPKGSFSTLEIQRTEQGDSAMYLCASSSQLGQGREKLFFGSGTQLSVL.

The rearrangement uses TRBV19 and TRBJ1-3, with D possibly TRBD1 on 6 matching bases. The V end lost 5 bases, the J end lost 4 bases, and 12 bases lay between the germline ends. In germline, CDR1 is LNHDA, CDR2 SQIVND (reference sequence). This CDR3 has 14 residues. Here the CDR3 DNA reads TGTGCCAGTAGTGCGGGGGCCTCCGGAAACACCATATATTTT. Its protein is CASSAGASGNTIYF.

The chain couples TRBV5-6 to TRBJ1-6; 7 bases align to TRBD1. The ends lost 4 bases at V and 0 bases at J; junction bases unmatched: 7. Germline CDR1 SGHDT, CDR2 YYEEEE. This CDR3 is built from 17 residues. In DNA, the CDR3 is TGTGCCAGCAGCCTCAGGGGGATGAGCTCCTATAATTCACCCCTCCACTTT. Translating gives CASSLRGMSSYNSPLHF.

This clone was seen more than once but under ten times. The CDR3 DNA reads as TGTGCCAGCAGCTTAAGGGGGACCGGGGAGCTGTTTTTT. Protein product: CASSLRGTGELFF. The rearrangement uses TRBV7-3 and TRBJ2-2; either TRBD1 or TRBD2 may fit D (5 bases each). The CDR3 has 13 amino acids. Between the trimmed V and J ends, which lost 1 base and 5 bases, there was a span of 5 bases. Germline V gives CDR1 SGHTA, CDR2 FQGTGA. The full variable domain, in which reference TRBV7-3 and TRBJ2-2 provide the parts outside the CDR3, is GAGVSQTPSNKVTEKGKYVELRCDPISGHTALYWYRQSLGQGPEFLIYFQGTGAADDSGLPNDRFFAVRPEGSVSTLKIQRTERGDSAVYLCASSLRGTGELFFGEGSRLTVL.

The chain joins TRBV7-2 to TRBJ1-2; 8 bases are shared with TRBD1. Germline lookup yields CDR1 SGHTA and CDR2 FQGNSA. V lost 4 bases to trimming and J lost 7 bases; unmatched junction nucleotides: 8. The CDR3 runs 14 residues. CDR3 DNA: TGTGCCAGCAGCTCCTCGGGACAGGATTTTGGCTACACCTTC. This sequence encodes CASSSSGQDFGYTF.

The CDR3 DNA is TGTGCCAGCAATCAGAATAATTCACCCCTCCACTTT. Protein sequence: CASNQNNSPLHF. The chain has TRBV28 and TRBJ1-6; D is unclear. The CDR3 consists of 12 residues. Germline CDR1 and CDR2: MDHEN and SYDVKM. The ends were cut back, 7 bases at V and 5 bases at J, with 6 bases in the middle.

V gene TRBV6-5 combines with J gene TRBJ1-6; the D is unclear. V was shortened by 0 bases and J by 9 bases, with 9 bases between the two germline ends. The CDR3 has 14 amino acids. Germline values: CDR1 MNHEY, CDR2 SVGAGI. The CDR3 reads CASSYSGTPSPLHF. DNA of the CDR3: TGTGCCAGCAGTTACTCGGGCACCCCTTCACCCCTCCACTTT.

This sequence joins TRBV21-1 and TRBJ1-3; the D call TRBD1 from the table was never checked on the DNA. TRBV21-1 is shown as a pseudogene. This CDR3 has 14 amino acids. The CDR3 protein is CASSIDRATDTIYF. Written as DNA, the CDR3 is TGTGCCAGCAGCATTGACAGGGCAACGGACACCATATATTTT.

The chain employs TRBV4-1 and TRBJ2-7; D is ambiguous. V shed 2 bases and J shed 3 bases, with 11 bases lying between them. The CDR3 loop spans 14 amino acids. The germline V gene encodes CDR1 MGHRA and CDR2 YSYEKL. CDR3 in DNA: TGCGCCAGCAGCCAACAGTCAACGGGCTACGAGCAGTACTTC. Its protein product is CASSQQSTGYEQYF.

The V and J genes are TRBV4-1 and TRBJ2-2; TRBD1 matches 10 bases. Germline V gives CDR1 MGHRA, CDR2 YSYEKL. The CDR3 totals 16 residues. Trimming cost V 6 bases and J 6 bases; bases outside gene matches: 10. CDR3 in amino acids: CASSILGQGVPGELFF. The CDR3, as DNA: TGCGCCAGCAGTATACTCGGACAGGGGGTTCCCGGGGAGCTGTTTTTT.

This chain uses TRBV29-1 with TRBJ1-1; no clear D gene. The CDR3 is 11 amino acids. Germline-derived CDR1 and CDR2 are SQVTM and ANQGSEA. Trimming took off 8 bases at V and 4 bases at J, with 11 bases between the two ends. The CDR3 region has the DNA TGCAGCCCAAGGATGGGCACTGAAGCTTTCTTT. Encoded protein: CSPRMGTEAFF.